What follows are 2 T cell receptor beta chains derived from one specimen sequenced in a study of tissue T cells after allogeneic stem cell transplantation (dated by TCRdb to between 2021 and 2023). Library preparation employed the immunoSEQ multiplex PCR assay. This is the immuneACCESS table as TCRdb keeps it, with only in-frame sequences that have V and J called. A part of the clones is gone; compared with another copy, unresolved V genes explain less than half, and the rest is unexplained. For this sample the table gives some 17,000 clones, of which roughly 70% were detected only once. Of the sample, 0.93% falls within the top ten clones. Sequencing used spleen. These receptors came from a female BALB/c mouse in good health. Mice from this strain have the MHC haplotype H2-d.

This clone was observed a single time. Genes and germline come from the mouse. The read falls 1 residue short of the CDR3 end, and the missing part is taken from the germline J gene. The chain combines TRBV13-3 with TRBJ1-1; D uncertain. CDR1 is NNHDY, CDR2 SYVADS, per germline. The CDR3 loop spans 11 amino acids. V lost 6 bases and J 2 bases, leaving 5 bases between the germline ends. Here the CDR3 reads CASTNNTEVFF. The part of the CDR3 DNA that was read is TGTGCCAGCACTAATAACACAGAAGTCTTC.

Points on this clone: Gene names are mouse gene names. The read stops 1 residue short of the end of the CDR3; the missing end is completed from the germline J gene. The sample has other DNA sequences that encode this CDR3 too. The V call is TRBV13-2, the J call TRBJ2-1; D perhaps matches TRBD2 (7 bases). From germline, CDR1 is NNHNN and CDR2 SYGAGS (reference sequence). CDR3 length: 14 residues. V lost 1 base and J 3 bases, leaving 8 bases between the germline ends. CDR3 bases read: TGTGCCAGCGGTGATAGGGGGGGCTATGCTGAGCAGTTC. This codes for CASGDRGGYAEQF. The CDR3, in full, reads CASGDRGGYAEQFF.